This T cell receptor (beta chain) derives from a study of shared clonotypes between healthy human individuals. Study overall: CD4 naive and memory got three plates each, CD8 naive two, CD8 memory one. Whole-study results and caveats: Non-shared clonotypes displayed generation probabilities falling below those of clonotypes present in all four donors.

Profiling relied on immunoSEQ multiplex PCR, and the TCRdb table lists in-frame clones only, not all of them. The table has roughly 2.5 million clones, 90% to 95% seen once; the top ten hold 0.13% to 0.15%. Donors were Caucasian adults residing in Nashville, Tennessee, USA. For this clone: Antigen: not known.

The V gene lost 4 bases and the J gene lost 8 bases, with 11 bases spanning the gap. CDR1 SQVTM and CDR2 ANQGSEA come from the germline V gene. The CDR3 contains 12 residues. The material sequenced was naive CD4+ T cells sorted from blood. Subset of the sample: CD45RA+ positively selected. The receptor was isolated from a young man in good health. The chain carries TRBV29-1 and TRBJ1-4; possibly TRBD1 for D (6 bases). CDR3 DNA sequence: TGCAGCGTTGGCAGGGGTGGGGAAAAACTGTTTTTT. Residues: CSVGRGGEKLFF.